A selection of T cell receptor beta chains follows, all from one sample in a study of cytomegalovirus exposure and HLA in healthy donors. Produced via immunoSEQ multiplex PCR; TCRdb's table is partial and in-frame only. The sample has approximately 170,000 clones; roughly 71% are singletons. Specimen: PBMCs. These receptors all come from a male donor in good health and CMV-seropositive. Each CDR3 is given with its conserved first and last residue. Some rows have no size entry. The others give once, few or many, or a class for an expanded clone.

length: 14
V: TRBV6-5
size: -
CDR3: CASTQAGGPGELFF

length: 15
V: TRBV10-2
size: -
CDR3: CASSELDYSNQPQHF

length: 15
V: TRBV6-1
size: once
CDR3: CASSASGGVGNTQYF

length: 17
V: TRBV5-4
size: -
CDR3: CASSLGLAGGQADTQYF

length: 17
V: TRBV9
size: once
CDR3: CASSVSPGRVPTDTQYF

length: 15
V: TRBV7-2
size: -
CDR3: CASSPRSVSTGELFF

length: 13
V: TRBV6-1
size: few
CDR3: CASSERFGNTIYF

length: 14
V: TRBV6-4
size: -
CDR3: CASSSGGATDTQYF

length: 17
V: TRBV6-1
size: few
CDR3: CASSEAQGWGSNQPQHF

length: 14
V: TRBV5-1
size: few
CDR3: CASSLESRGETQYF

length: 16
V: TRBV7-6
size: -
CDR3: CASSLAPSGGQETQYF

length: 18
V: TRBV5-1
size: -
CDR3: CASSLTYPGLAGHNEQFF

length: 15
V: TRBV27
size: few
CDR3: CASSPLAPGGDGYTF

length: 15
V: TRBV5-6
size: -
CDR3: CASSYGQGVVYEQYF

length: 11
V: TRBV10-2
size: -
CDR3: CASSGGSPLHF

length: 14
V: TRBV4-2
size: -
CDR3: CASSQVVRENEQFF